This T cell receptor beta chain is drawn from a study of beta chain features in type 1 diabetes. This clone has a handful of counts. The sequenced template was cDNA made from the entire isolated RNA. Produced via immunoSEQ multiplex PCR; TCRdb's table is partial and in-frame only. The sample lists around 350,000 clones; around 12% were seen once. The CDR3 is 16 residues long. Trimming removed 2 bases at V and 1 base at J, with 14 bases between. Germline CDR1 is MNHEY and CDR2 is SVGAGI. V usage is TRBV6-5 and J usage is TRBJ1-1; TRBD1 might be the D (6 bases). The receptor comes from a man younger than 30 in good health. Sample: naive CD4+ T cells from blood. CDR3 protein: CASSYPADRENTEAFF. DNA of the CDR3: TGTGCCAGCAGTTACCCAGCGGACAGAGAGAACACTGAAGCTTTCTTT.